Listed below are T cell receptor beta chains from one sample, sequenced in a study of blood T cells in healthy people across ages. One entry per CDR3 protein results from TCRdb running MiXCR on the 5' RACE reads. Here the sample spans hundreds of thousands of distinct CDR3 sequences, around 41% being singletons. Sequencing used blood. These receptors all come from a man older than 75 in good health. The conserved cysteine and the conserved F or W are not part of the CDR3 here.

CDR3 protein	V gene	J gene
ASSQVLSSRGSNYGYT	TRBV4-2	TRBJ1-2
ASSAARGRETQY	TRBV10-1	TRBJ2-5
SASGQMNTEAF	TRBV20-1	TRBJ1-1
ASSPVGVLLQPQH	TRBV18	TRBJ1-5
ASSYTTGYYEQF	TRBV6-2/TRBV6-3	TRBJ2-1
ASSPNRGYQETQY	TRBV3-1	TRBJ2-5
ASSYPPGQGDTQY	TRBV6-2/TRBV6-3	TRBJ2-3
SAIQTGRYEQY	TRBV29-1	TRBJ2-7
ASRGQGLYEQY	TRBV6-1	TRBJ2-7
SARQKETQY	TRBV20-1	TRBJ2-5
ASSWGRGPNTGELF	TRBV5-1	TRBJ2-2
SARDRARNQPQH	TRBV20-1	TRBJ1-5
ASSFDPETYEQY	TRBV11-1	TRBJ2-7
ATSDLYVGFRGDEQF	TRBV24-1	TRBJ2-1
ASSYAGTVGNEQF	TRBV6-5	TRBJ2-1
ASSFRTQYQETQY	TRBV12-3/TRBV12-4	TRBJ2-5
ASRQDRGRADTQY	TRBV6-2/TRBV6-3	TRBJ2-3
ASSLEGPTEAF	TRBV7-9	TRBJ1-1
ASSTDKETQY	TRBV5-1	TRBJ2-5
ASSQDTRELAEAF	TRBV4-2	TRBJ1-1
ASSSKPLAAYNEQY	TRBV7-3	TRBJ2-7
ASTWDKPSTDTQY	TRBV28	TRBJ2-3
SVTVTYNEQF	TRBV29-1	TRBJ2-1
ASRKTGNYGYT	TRBV6-5	TRBJ1-2
AWSVRAGISYEQY	TRBV30	TRBJ2-7
ASSATSGGHEQF	TRBV9	TRBJ2-1
SAKGDREATEAF	TRBV20-1	TRBJ1-1
SADPGQGGLEKLF	TRBV20-1	TRBJ1-4
ASSLDGQVSGDGYT	TRBV7-2	TRBJ1-2
TSSPGQGATRANEQF	TRBV11-1	TRBJ2-1
ASSQETGSGYT	TRBV4-3	TRBJ1-2
AISEGLEGPYEQY	TRBV10-3	TRBJ2-7
SARDREVLYGYT	TRBV20-1	TRBJ1-2
SARGAEFNEKLF	TRBV20-1	TRBJ1-4
ATSVGSNQPQH	TRBV24-1	TRBJ1-5
ASSAGRLRSSYEQY	TRBV7-3	TRBJ2-7
ASSPPGTSGTDTQN	TRBV4-2	TRBJ2-3
AGSARPRVWAQF	TRBV12-3/TRBV12-4	TRBJ2-1
ATSKASGIYNEQF	TRBV24-1	TRBJ2-1
ASSLGTGGAYEQY	TRBV7-2	TRBJ2-7
SFLGAVAYNEQF	TRBV20-1	TRBJ2-1
ASRRESDEQY	TRBV7-2	TRBJ2-7
ASSLTSGTSGSEQY	TRBV4-3	TRBJ2-7
SVPRTGLMNTEAF	TRBV29-1	TRBJ1-1
AGTLVRSSYNEQY	TRBV6-2/TRBV6-3	-
ASSAGGLAGAEEQF	TRBV9	TRBJ2-1
ASSQEDRGHEDTQY	TRBV4-2	TRBJ2-3
ASSPEERTGGNEQF	TRBV4-1	TRBJ2-1